The present T cell receptor beta chain was sequenced within a study of OX40 agonist ivuxolimab in advanced cancers. V lost 2 bases and J lost 0, with 7 bases in between. The CDR3 length is 14 residues. Germline values: CDR1 MNHEY, CDR2 SVGAGI. Only in-frame clones appear in the TCRdb table, and some are missing; sequencing was by immunoSEQ multiplex PCR. The top ten hold about 1.2% of the sample, which has 100,000 to 130,000 clones, 75% to 95% seen once. Sequenced material: CD4+ or CD8+ T cells sorted from blood, taken in a trial of the OX40 agonist ivuxolimab. The TCR comes from an adult with an advanced solid tumor such as melanoma, head and neck, liver or kidney cancer. The chain carries TRBV6-5 and TRBJ1-1, with TRBD1 as a possible D gene (5 bases). The CDR3, as DNA: TGTGCCAGCAGTTACAGGGGCGTGAACACTGAAGCTTTCTTT. Translated, it gives CASSYRGVNTEAFF.